This T cell receptor beta chain was profiled in a study of technical replicates of blood from several donors. Generated by immunoSEQ multiplex PCR, the TCRdb table keeps only in-frame clones and is missing some. The table shows fewer than 90,000 clones, with around 91% occurring only once. In germline, CDR1 is MNHEY, CDR2 SVGAGI. The CDR3 sequence is 15 residues long. Trimming shortened V by 8 bases and J by 4 bases, and 18 bases separated the two germline ends. The chain couples TRBV6-5 to TRBJ1-5, with D maybe TRBD1 (5 bases). The sample consisted of T cells isolated from PBMCs. This sequence was found in a human donor in good health. CDR3 bases: TGTGCCAGCTCCCCCAATTCCGGGGGAAATCAGCCCCAGCATTTT. Protein sequence: CASSPNSGGNQPQHF.